The clone carrying this TCR beta chain was detected only a few times. The data are from a study of T-cell reconstitution after alpha-beta-depleted transplantation in children. Researchers prepared the TCRbeta library using unique molecular identifiers, the study reports. From the PCR reads, TCRdb called clonotypes with MiXCR, one entry per CDR3 protein. The repertoire holds some 120,000 distinct CDR3 sequences, with 10% as singletons. CDR1 SEHNR and CDR2 FQNEAQ come from the germline V gene (reference sequence). There are 16 residues in the CDR3. V lost 5 bases to trimming and J lost 2 bases, with 19 bases between them.

This receptor was identified in a boy younger than 10 with acute lymphoblastic leukemia, due to receive a stem cell transplant. The J gene is TRBJ2-7, the V gene TRBV7-9, with D perhaps matching TRBD1 (5 bases). Sample: PBMCs, taken before TCRalphabeta/CD19-depleted stem cell transplant. Written as DNA, the CDR3 is TGTGCCAGCAGCCGTTCTTGGGGCCAGACGACCTACGAGCAGTACTTC. Its translation: CASSRSWGQTTYEQYF.